This T cell receptor beta chain was identified during a study of cytomegalovirus exposure and HLA in healthy donors (dated by TCRdb to 2016 to 2017). General notes on the study: In an earlier analysis of several hundred of the donors, approximately 260 Gb of sequence data and 120 million or so unique TCR beta sequences from about 179 million T cells were reported. Typing coverage varied by locus: roughly 620-640 donors for A, B, C, DRB1 and DQB1; approximately 500 for DQA1; around 610 for DPA1; 450 to 480 for DPB1. All discovery cohort repertoires had been generated on a single sequencing platform. Genome-wide SNP genotypes for about three fifths of the roughly 670 donors were used in a later genetic analysis, which treated that subset as a discovery cohort. Donor age, sex, ethnicity and CMV serostatus were collected together with the repertoire data. The study profiled the T cell repertoires of 666 subjects by immunosequencing and related them to cytomegalovirus serostatus. Along with the approximately 600-subject first cohort, a separate validation cohort of about 110 different subjects was used. Because of strong linkage in the cohort, roughly five DR-DQ haplotypes were treated as single units for association and clustering. A later analysis re-analyzed previously published TCR beta repertoires from approximately 670 donors and added high-resolution HLA genotyping to study TCR occurrence patterns. Both class I and class II loci were covered by HLA typing, at four-digit resolution. The aim of the study was to test whether cataloging public T cell receptors could identify signatures of past pathogen exposure. Among the roughly 370 genotyped donors, around 81% belonged to the genetic ancestry cluster associated with self-reported Caucasian donors. Across around 400 genotyped donors of the cohort, an average of roughly 250,000 unique TCR beta nucleotide sequences per donor were sequenced, and roughly a sixth of those sequences were non-productive. An early release covering just under 650 HLA-typed donors comprised 250 to 350 gigabases of sequencing data and about 90 million unique TCR sequences. The study combined high-throughput TCR immunosequencing, statistical association of individual TCRs with disease status, and machine learning to predict cytomegalovirus infection status. An earlier analysis of several hundred of the donors applied high-throughput TCR beta sequencing to assess whether each TCR beta V gene segment acted as functional or pseudogenic. Rather than drawing on any new phenotypic data, the later analysis identified candidate immune exposures from TCR beta sequences and the way those sequences occurred across donors.

From a lookup of the germline V gene, CDR1 and CDR2 are SGHDN and FVKESK. V trim: 4 bases; J trim: 9 bases; unmatched bases: 2. Counted from cysteine to phenylalanine, this CDR3 has 13 amino acids. Just CDR3 DNA is preserved here, 39 bases in frame from base 1. This clone came up many times. Its cognate antigen has yet to be identified. No quality values exist for individual bases; no much larger clone is one base distant. The library was built by means of the immunoSEQ multiplex PCR assay. For the multiplex PCR, a mixture combining 60 forward primers for TCR Vbeta segments and 13 reverse primers for TCR Jbeta segments was used. Amplification of the CDR3 region of rearranged TCR beta genes was performed with a multiplex PCR assay on genomic DNA. The amplified TCR beta libraries were sequenced on the Illumina HiSeq System as 87-base-pair reads. Regarding the original processing steps: Across the roughly 670 repertoires, a later analysis counted some 81 million unique TCR beta chains, roughly 11 million of which were shared by at least two donors. A nearest-neighbor algorithm error-corrected the raw reads and collapsed the reads into unique sequences, merging closely related sequences to remove PCR and sequencing errors. CDR3 sequences were aligned to IMGT reference sequences to assign V, D and J gene segments. For a sequence to be retained, at least a six-nucleotide match to both a V gene segment and a J gene segment was required. Rearrangements were called productive when the CDR3 lacked stop codons and stayed in frame with V and J; all others were non-productive. Following IMGT convention, CDR3 was defined as the stretch from the second conserved V-encoded cysteine up to the conserved J-encoded phenylalanine. In an earlier analysis of 587 of the donors, sequences lacking an unambiguous match to a single V gene segment were excluded. An earlier analysis of a few hundred of the donors called V segments functional above 56.7% productive rearrangements and segregating when the between-donor standard deviation exceeded 5%. To diagnose cytomegalovirus status from the catalog of TCR beta chain sequences, a statistical classification framework was built. In a later analysis, V and J genes were assigned by comparing TCR nucleotide sequences against IMGT/GENE-DB human TR gene sequences. The TCRdist pipeline was used in a later analysis to assign CDR3 sequences and most-parsimonious VDJ recombination scenarios. In a later analysis, each TCR beta chain was defined by its CDR3 amino acid sequence together with its V-gene family, and reads lacking a unique V-gene family were excluded. In a later analysis, approximately 640 highly shared, low-generation-probability nucleotide sequences were removed to address suspected cross-contamination and a sequencing artifact. For each public chain, a later analysis derived a clonal expansion index from normalized ranks of inferred template counts within each repertoire. A later analysis computed generation probabilities with a VDJ recombination model fitted to out-of-frame rearrangements, and checked the results against IGoR. In a later analysis, TCR-TCR, TCR-HLA and TCR-CMV co-occurrence was scored with hypergeometric tests, and a repertoire-size bias correction was applied to TCR pairs. A later analysis estimated false discovery rates by permuting HLA or CMV assignments 20 times. In a later analysis, co-occurring TCRs were grouped using DBSCAN, and TCRdist sequence similarity was added for clustering within HLA-allele-positive subsets. For co-occurrence clustering, repertoires with fewer than 30,000 or more than 120,000 public chains were excluded, along with a handful of repertoires with anomalous nucleotide sharing. TCRdb limited this immuneACCESS table to in-frame rearrangements with V and J called. A share of clones is missing; checked studies link under half to unresolved V genes, and the rest is unexplained. That table is the source of V, J and clone size, and D and trimming were worked out from the DNA. For this sample there are 140,000 to 150,000 clones; over 65% appear just once. Around 2.9% of the sample belongs to the ten largest clones.

The research as a whole found: Linkage disequilibrium might explain the correlated functional status among segregating V segments, but an unknown experimental factor could not be excluded. Cytomegalovirus status was reported to be diagnosed by the classifier with high specificity and sensitivity in both the original and validation cohorts. A further reported finding was that TCR beta sequences accurately predicted the HLA-A and HLA-B alleles for most subjects in the first cohort. The authors suggested that the approach could potentially be generalized to other disease states and immunological phenotypes. According to a later analysis, most CMV-associated TCR beta chains appeared to be HLA-restricted, and the HLA associations seemed to be driven largely by CMV exposure. V-gene and J-gene trimming of TCR beta chains was associated with a missense DCLRE1C variant in a later genetic analysis, and the association was replicated in an independent cohort. A later analysis found that TCR association rates varied across HLA loci, with DRB1 alleles showing the most associated TCRs and HLA-C alleles the fewest. The earlier analysis of around 600 of the donors excluded 15 to 20 rarely observed V segments, including chromosome 9 orphons, because counts were too low. The sequencing pipeline was judged likely to have produced a cluster of highly shared sequence variants as a technical artifact. Most TCR sequences were seen in very few donors, while some public TCRs were found in many individuals. Compared with equally common non-associated chains, HLA-associated TCR beta chains in a later analysis were more clonally expanded and had lower generation probabilities. Because some donors lacked HLA typing at each locus, the association tests relied only on the typed subset. Some IMGT-functional V segments, including TRBV6-2 and TRBV6-3, could not be told apart with the 87-base-pair reads, so those segments were excluded. In a later genetic analysis, fewer N-insertions in productive TCRs were reported among donors in an Asian-associated ancestry cluster than the approximately 710-donor mean. A few of the identified cytomegalovirus-associated TCR beta chains were confirmed in vitro to be specific for cytomegalovirus antigens. In a later analysis, several top co-occurrence clusters were reported to appear linked to parvovirus B19, influenza, CMV and Epstein-Barr virus. The cohort was sequenced for TCR beta chains only, and without alpha or paired-chain data the features that could be detected were limited. The study listed 164 TCR beta chains as associated with cytomegalovirus. When HLA alleles, especially DR and DQ, strongly co-occurred, TCR associations were difficult to assign to individual alleles. In an earlier analysis of more than 450 of the donors, most TCR beta V segments were observed in productive rearrangements about 90% or about 30% of the time, broadly matching IMGT annotations. At a false discovery rate of 0.05, a later analysis linked 16,951 TCR beta sequences to specific HLA alleles. Immune exposure information for the cohort was limited to CMV serostatus. Roughly uniform sequencing depth across donors was assumed in presence/absence analyses, although this assumption may not hold.

The cohort was made up of approximately 700 healthy bone marrow donors. At the time of sampling, all cohort members were nominally healthy, though unrecorded immune exposures were likely present. The donor was CMV seronegative and belonged to the group of 320 or so seronegative cohort members. A peripheral blood sample was collected from each donor, and TCR beta sequencing was performed on peripheral blood mononuclear cells. The Qiagen DNeasy Blood Extraction Kit was used to extract genomic DNA from the blood cell samples. The chain is made from TRBV14 and TRBJ2-6; 8 middle bases align to TRBD1. The TCR was taken from a female donor in good health and CMV-seronegative. The sample comprised PBMCs. The CDR3 amino acid sequence is: CASSPDRGNVLTF. In nucleotides, the sequence is TGTGCCAGCAGCCCTGACAGGGGCAACGTCCTGACTTTC.